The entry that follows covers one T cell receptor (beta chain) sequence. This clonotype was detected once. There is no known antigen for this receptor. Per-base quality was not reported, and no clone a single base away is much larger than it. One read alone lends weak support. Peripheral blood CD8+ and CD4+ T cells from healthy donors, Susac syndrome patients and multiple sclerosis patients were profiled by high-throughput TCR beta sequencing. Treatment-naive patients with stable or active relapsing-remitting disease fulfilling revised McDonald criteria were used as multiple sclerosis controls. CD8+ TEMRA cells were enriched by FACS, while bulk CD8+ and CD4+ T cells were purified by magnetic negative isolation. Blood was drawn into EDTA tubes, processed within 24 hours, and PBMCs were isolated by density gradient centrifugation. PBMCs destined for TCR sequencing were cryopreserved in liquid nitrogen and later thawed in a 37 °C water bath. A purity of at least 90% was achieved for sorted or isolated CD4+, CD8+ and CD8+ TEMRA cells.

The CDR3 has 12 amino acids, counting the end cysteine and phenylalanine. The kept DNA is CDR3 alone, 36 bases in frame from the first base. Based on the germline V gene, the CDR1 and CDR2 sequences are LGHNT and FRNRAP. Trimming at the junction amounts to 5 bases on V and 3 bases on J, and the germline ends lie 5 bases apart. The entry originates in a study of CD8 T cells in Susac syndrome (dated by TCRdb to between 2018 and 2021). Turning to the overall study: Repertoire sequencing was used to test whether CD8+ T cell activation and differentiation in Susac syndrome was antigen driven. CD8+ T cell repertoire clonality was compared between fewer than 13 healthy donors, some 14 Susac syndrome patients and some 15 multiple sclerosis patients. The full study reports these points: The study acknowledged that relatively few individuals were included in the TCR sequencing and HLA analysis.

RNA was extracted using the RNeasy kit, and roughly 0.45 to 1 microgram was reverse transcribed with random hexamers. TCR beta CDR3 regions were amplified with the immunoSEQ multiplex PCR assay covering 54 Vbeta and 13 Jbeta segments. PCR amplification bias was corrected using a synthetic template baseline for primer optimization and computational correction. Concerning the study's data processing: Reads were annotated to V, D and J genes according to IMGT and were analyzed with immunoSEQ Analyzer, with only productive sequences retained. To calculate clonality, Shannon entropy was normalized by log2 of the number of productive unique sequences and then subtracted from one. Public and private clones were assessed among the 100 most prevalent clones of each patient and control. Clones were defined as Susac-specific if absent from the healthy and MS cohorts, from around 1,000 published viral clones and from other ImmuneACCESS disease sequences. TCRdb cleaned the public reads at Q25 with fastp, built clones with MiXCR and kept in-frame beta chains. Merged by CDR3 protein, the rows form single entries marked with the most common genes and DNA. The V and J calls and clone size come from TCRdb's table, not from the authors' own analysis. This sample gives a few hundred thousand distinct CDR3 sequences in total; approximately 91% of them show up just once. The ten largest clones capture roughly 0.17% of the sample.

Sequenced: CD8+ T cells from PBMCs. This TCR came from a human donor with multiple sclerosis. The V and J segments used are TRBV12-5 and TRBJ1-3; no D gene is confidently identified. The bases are TGTGCTAGTGGTCTAAGTGGAAACACCATATATTTT. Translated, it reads CASGLSGNTIYF. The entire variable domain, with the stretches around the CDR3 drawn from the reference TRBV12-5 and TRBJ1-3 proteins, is DARVTQTPRHKVTEMGQEVTMRCQPILGHNTVFWYRQTMMQGLELLAYFRNRAPLDDSGMPKDRFSAEMPDATLATLKIQPSEPRDSAVYFCASGLSGNTIYFGEGSWLTVV.